This T cell receptor (beta chain) was captured by sequencing in a study of T cells after somatic rescue of genetic block. Only in-frame clones appear in the TCRdb table, and some are missing; sequencing was by immunoSEQ multiplex PCR. This sample yields more than 70,000 clones, of which more than 80% are seen a single time; roughly 1.5% belongs to the top ten. In this sample, this clone turned up once. The CDR3 consists of 11 residues. Germline values: CDR1 LNHDA, CDR2 SQIVND (reference sequence). The V gene lost 10 bases and the J gene lost 3 bases, with 9 bases spanning the gap. The TCR originated in a woman aged 18-29 years. This chain links TRBV19 with TRBJ1-2; D remains unclear. Sequenced: peripheral blood mononuclear cells (PBMCs). Here the CDR3 reads CATAGYYGYTF. CDR3 sequence (DNA): TGTGCCACGGCAGGTTACTATGGCTACACCTTC.